Shown below are 20 T cell receptor beta chains from a single sample sequenced in a study of blood T cell repertoires in COVID-19. The assay was immunoSEQ multiplex PCR, and TCRdb's table has in-frame clones only and misses some. The table has under 200,000 clones, under 85% seen once. Sequenced sample: PBMCs or T cells enriched from blood (not recorded which). These TCRs come from a man between 45 and 60 years old who had recovered from COVID-19.

J is TRBJ1-6 and V is TRBV28; weak D call: TRBD1 (6 bases). Between the trimmed V and J ends, which lost 5 bases and 4 bases, there was a span of 9 bases. The V gene's germline CDR1 is MDHEN and CDR2 SYDVKM. The CDR3 spans 14 residues. The CDR3 reads CASSRTEYNSPLHF. DNA for the CDR3: TGTGCCAGCAGTAGGACAGAGTATAATTCACCCCTCCACTTT.

The chain has TRBV5-1 and TRBJ2-2, with TRBD1 identical over 8 bases. The CDR3 is 14 amino acids. Germline lookup yields CDR1 SGHRS and CDR2 YFSETQ. Trimming at V came to 4 bases and at J to 6 bases, leaving 5 bases not matched to a gene. The CDR3 sequence is CASSQRTGPGELFF. CDR3 DNA sequence: TGCGCCAGCAGCCAGAGGACAGGGCCCGGGGAGCTGTTTTTT.

The rearrangement joins TRBV10-3 to TRBJ2-5, with TRBD2 matching 7 bases. The junction had 23 bases not matched to a gene; V was cut back by 10 bases and J by 3 bases. Germline V gene data show CDR1 as ENHRY and CDR2 as SYGVKD. CDR3 length equals 18 residues. The CDR3 reads CASKLGVGGEKSKETQYF. The CDR3 DNA reads as TGTGCCAGCAAGTTGGGTGTGGGGGGGGAAAAATCAAAAGAGACCCAGTACTTC.

The chain has TRBV18 and TRBJ2-1, with a possible D match to TRBD1 (7 bases). CDR3 length equals 16 residues. The germline V gene encodes CDR1 KGHSH and CDR2 LQKENI. The V end lost 3 bases, the J end lost 4 bases, and 16 bases lay between the germline ends. In DNA form, the CDR3 reads TGTGCCAGCTCACCCCCGGAGGGGGCGGCGTACAATGAGCAGTTCTTC. Residues: CASSPPEGAAYNEQFF.

This clone appeared once. The rearrangement joins TRBV10-3 to TRBJ1-6, with 9 bases matching TRBD1. The germline gives CDR1 ENHRY, CDR2 SYGVKD. The junction had 8 bases not matched to a gene; V was cut back by 5 bases and J by 9 bases. CDR3 length: 15 amino acids. The DNA of the CDR3 is TGTGCCATCAGTTACGGACAGGGGAGGCGTTCACCCCTCCACTTT. Its translation is CAISYGQGRRSPLHF.

The rearrangement uses TRBV5-1 and TRBJ1-2; D gene unclear. Germline-derived CDR1 and CDR2 are SGHRS and YFSETQ. CDR3 length: 10 residues. The V end was cut by 7 bases, the J end by 2 bases, with 3 bases between. The CDR3, as DNA: TGCGCCAGCCAAAACTATGGCTACACCTTC. Amino acid sequence: CASQNYGYTF.

The rearrangement links TRBV5-8 to TRBJ1-2, with 8 bases lining up with TRBD1. Trimming at V came to 0 bases and at J to 4 bases, leaving 5 bases not matched to a gene. The CDR3 has 15 amino acids. Germline V lookup: CDR1 SGHTS, CDR2 YDEGEE. Written as DNA, the CDR3 is TGTGCCAGCAGCTTGGCCGGACAGGGAAGCTATGGCTACACCTTC. It is translated as CASSLAGQGSYGYTF.

The genes are TRBV7-2 and TRBJ2-5; D is ambiguous. With 4 bases removed from V and 5 bases from J, the gap between germline ends came to 14 bases. The CDR3 sequence is 14 residues long. The germline CDR1 and CDR2 sequences are SGHTA and FQGNSA. The CDR3 is CASSSYQASETQYF. In nucleotides, the CDR3 is TGTGCCAGCAGCTCCTACCAGGCCTCGGAGACCCAGTACTTC.

The rearrangement joins TRBV30 to TRBJ1-5; TRBD1 agrees at 8 bases. The CDR3 consists of 14 residues. Looked up from germline, CDR1 is GTSNPN and CDR2 is SVGIG (reference sequence). V gave up 1 base and J gave up 4 bases; unmatched junction bases: 3. The CDR3 spells CAWSGTGPNQPQHF. DNA for the CDR3: TGTGCCTGGAGTGGGACAGGGCCAAATCAGCCCCAGCATTTT.

The rearrangement uses TRBV13 and TRBJ1-2; possibly TRBD1 for D (6 bases). CDR3 length: 16 amino acids. Germline V gives CDR1 PRHDT, CDR2 FYEKMQ (reference sequence). Trimming left V 3 bases short and J 6 bases short, with 20 bases between. As DNA, the CDR3 is TGTGCCAGCAGCTTCCTCGCCTCGGACAGATATGATGGCTACACCTTC. As protein: CASSFLASDRYDGYTF. Together with reference TRBV13 and TRBJ1-2, the CDR3 gives the full variable domain: AAGVIQSPRHLIKEKRETATLKCYPIPRHDTVYWYQQGPGQDPQFLISFYEKMQSDKGSIPDRFSAQQFSDYHSELNMSSLELGDSALYFCASSFLASDRYDGYTFGSGTRLTVV.

The chain recombines TRBV3-1 (or the pseudogene TRBV3-2) with TRBJ2-7, with 8 nucleotides matching TRBD2. CDR1 LGHDT and CDR2 YNNKEL come from the germline V gene (reference sequence). The CDR3 totals 15 residues. The J segment lost 7 bases and the V segment lost 1 base, leaving 9 bases of the junction unmatched. CDR3 bases: TGTGCCAGCAGCCAAGGGACTAGCATCCAAGGGGAGCAGTACTTC. It translates to CASSQGTSIQGEQYF.

This chain joins TRBV19 and TRBJ1-6, with 7 bases fitting TRBD1. The CDR3 has 13 amino acids. Germline V gives CDR1 LNHDA, CDR2 SQIVND (reference sequence). V shed 9 bases and J 5 bases; nucleotides not matched to a gene: 4. In nucleotides, the CDR3 is TGTGCCAGCAAAACAGGGGATAATTCACCCCTCCACTTT. Translating it yields CASKTGDNSPLHF.

CDR3 DNA sequence: TGCGCCAGCAGCTTCCCTGGGGGGAGCTACGAGCAGTACTTC. Protein sequence: CASSFPGGSYEQYF. The chain recombines TRBV5-1 with TRBJ2-7, with D perhaps matching TRBD2 (6 bases). Germline V gene sequence: CDR1 SGHRS, CDR2 YFSETQ. V lost 2 bases and J lost 3, with 12 bases in between. This CDR3 comprises 14 residues.

V gene TRBV9 combines with J gene TRBJ1-2; the D is unclear. The V and J ends lost 6 bases and 8 bases respectively, with 17 bases between them. Germline lookup yields CDR1 SGDLS and CDR2 YYNGEE. The CDR3 consists of 13 residues. The CDR3 spells CASTRISTGGYTF. The CDR3 DNA reads as TGTGCCAGCACCAGAATATCGACTGGGGGCTACACCTTC.

This chain links TRBV2 with TRBJ1-6, with TRBD1 identical over 11 bases. The trim removed 3 bases at V and 9 bases at J, leaving 4 bases unmatched. The CDR3 sequence is 15 residues long. CDR1 and CDR2 (germline): SNHLY, FYNNEI. Here the CDR3 DNA reads TGTGCCAGCAGTGACTCGGGACAGGGGGGTTCACCCCTCCACTTT. It specifies CASSDSGQGGSPLHF.

The V gene is TRBV3-1 (or the pseudogene TRBV3-2), the J gene TRBJ2-7; 7 positions match TRBD2. The CDR3 has 14 residues. The trim removed 6 bases at V and 0 bases at J, leaving 5 bases unmatched. CDR1 and CDR2 from the germline V gene are LGHDT and YNNKEL (reference sequence). The CDR3 DNA sequence: TGTGCCAGCAGACCCCCGGGGGGCTCCTACGAGCAGTACTTC. Translating it yields CASRPPGGSYEQYF.

The chain couples TRBV6-5 to TRBJ1-1, with D uncertain. V lost 2 bases, J lost 6 bases, and 16 bases lay in between. The CDR3 covers 15 residues. The germline V gene encodes CDR1 MNHEY and CDR2 SVGAGI. CDR3 in amino acids: CASSYMVSGKAEAFF. CDR3 coding DNA: TGTGCCAGCAGTTACATGGTGTCGGGGAAAGCTGAAGCTTTCTTT.

The chain employs TRBV10-3 and TRBJ2-3, with D unclear. Trimming left V 10 bases short and J 2 bases short, with 10 bases between. The CDR3 extends over 12 amino acids. Germline lookup yields CDR1 ENHRY and CDR2 SYGVKD. CDR3 residues: CATRGATDTQYF. The CDR3 nucleotides are TGTGCCACCCGTGGAGCCACAGATACGCAGTATTTT.

V gene TRBV20-1 combines with J gene TRBJ2-7, with D possibly TRBD2 on 6 matching bases. V was pared by 3 bases and J by 2 bases, with 8 bases between. CDR1 and CDR2 from the germline V gene are DFQATT and SNEGSKA (reference sequence). This CDR3 contains 12 residues. In nucleotides, the CDR3 is TGCAGTGCTAGTTGGGGGGCCTACGAGCAGTACTTC. It is translated as CSASWGAYEQYF.

The V gene is TRBV3-1 (or the pseudogene TRBV3-2), the J gene TRBJ2-7, with a weak D call TRBD1 (6 bases). The germline V gene encodes CDR1 LGHDT and CDR2 YNNKEL (reference sequence). V was clipped by 6 bases and J by 3 bases, with 15 bases between them. CDR3 size: 14 residues. CDR3 DNA: TGTGCCAGCAGACCACAAGGACAGAGCTACGAGCAGTACTTC. This gives the protein CASRPQGQSYEQYF.